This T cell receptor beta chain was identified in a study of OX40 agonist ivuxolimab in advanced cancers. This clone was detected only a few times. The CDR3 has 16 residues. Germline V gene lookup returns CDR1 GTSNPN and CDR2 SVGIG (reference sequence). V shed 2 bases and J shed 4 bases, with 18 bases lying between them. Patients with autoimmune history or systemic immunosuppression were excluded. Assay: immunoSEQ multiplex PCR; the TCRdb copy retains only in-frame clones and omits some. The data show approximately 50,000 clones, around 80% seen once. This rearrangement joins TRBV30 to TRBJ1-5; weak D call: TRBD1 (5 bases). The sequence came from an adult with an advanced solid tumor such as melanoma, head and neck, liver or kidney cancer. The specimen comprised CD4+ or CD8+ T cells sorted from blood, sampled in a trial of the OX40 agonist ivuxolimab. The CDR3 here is CAWSPPQARKNQPQHF. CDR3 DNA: TGTGCCTGGAGTCCCCCACAGGCTAGAAAGAATCAGCCCCAGCATTTT. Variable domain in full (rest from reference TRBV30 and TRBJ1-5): SQTIHQWPATLVQPVGSPLSLECTVEGTSNPNLYWYRQAAGRGLQLLFYSVGIGQISSEVPQNLSASRPQDRQFILSSKKLLLSDSGFYLCAWSPPQARKNQPQHFGDGTRLSIL.